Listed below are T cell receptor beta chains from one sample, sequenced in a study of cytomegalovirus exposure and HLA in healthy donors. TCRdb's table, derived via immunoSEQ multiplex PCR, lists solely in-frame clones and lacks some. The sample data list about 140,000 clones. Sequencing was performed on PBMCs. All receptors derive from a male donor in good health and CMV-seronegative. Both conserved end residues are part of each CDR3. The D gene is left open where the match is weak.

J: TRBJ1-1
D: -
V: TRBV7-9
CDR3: CASSPSPQVAFF
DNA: TGTGCCAGCAGCCCCTCGCCCCAGGTGGCTTTCTTT

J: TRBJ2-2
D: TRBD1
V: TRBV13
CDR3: CASGAGGYTGELFF
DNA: TGTGCCAGCGGGGCAGGGGGCTACACCGGGGAGCTGTTTTTT

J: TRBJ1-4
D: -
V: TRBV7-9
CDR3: CASSLSGSNEKLFF
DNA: TGTGCCAGCAGCTTATCCGGGTCTAATGAAAAACTGTTTTTT

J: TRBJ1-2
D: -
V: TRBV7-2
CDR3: CASSLGTASNYGYTF
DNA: TGTGCCAGCAGCTTAGGGACAGCCTCTAACTATGGCTACACCTTC

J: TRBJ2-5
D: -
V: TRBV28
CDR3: CASSIPGERAETQYF
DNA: TGTGCCAGCAGTATCCCCGGGGAGCGCGCAGAGACCCAGTACTTC

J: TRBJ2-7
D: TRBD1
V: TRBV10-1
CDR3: CASSEFQTGGSDEQYF
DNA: TGCGCCAGCAGTGAGTTCCAAACAGGGGGGTCAGACGAGCAGTACTTC

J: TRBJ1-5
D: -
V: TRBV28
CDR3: CASSPTQGNQPQHF
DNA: TGTGCCAGCAGCCCAACTCAGGGGAATCAGCCCCAGCATTTT

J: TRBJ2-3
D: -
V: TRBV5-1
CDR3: CASSFTASDTQYF
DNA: TGCGCCAGCAGCTTTACAGCATCGGATACGCAGTATTTT

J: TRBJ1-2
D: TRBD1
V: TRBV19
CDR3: CASRTGGIGYTF
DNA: TGTGCCAGTAGGACAGGGGGTATTGGCTACACCTTC

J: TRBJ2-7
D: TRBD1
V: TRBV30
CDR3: CAWSVGTAGRVYEQYF
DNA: TGTGCCTGGAGTGTAGGGACAGCAGGTAGAGTCTACGAGCAGTACTTC

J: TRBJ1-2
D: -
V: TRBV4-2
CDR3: CASSQEWTAPDYGYTF
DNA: TGTGCCAGCAGCCAAGAGTGGACAGCGCCCGACTATGGCTACACCTTC

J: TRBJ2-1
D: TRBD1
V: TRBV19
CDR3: CASANRGNEQFF
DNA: TGTGCCAGTGCAAACAGGGGTAATGAGCAGTTCTTC

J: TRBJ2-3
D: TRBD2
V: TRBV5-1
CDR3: CASSSAGDPADTQYF
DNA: TGCGCCAGCAGTTCAGCGGGAGACCCGGCAGATACGCAGTATTTT

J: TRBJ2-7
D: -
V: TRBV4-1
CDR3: CASSRDTNYEQYF
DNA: TGCGCCAGCAGCCGGGACACCAACTACGAGCAGTACTTC

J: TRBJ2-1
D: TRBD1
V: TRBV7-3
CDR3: CASSLRGLGTDDNEQFF
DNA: TGTGCCAGCAGCCTTAGGGGGTTAGGGACAGACGACAATGAGCAGTTCTTC

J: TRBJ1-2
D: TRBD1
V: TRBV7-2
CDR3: CASSFPGGAGGYTF
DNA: TGTGCCAGCAGCTTCCCAGGGGGCGCGGGAGGCTACACCTTC

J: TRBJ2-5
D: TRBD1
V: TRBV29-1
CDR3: CSVGGQGQETQYF
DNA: TGCAGCGTTGGAGGACAGGGCCAAGAGACCCAGTACTTC

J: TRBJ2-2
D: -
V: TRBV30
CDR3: CACRSWGGTGELFF
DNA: TGTGCCTGTCGCTCCTGGGGAGGTACCGGGGAGCTGTTTTTT

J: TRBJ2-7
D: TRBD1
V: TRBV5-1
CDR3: CASSDRGTFSYEQYF
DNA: TGCGCCAGCAGTGACAGGGGGACGTTTTCCTACGAGCAGTACTTC

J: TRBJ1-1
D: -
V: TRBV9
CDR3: CASSVRASSTEAFF
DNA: TGTGCCAGCAGCGTTAGAGCGTCAAGCACTGAAGCTTTCTTT

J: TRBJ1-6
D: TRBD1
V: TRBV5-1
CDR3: CASSSGTGGDSPLHF
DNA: TGCGCCAGCAGCTCCGGGACAGGGGGAGATTCACCCCTCCACTTT

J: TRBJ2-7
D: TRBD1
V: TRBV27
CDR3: CASSSWTGIGSYEQYF
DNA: TGTGCCAGCAGTTCCTGGACAGGGATTGGGTCCTACGAGCAGTACTTC

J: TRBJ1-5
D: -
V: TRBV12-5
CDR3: CASGPNDGVGAQHF
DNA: TGTGCTAGTGGTCCAAATGACGGGGTCGGGGCCCAGCATTTT

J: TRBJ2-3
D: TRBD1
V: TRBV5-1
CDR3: CASSLERQGVVADTQYF
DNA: TGCGCCAGCAGCCTAGAGAGACAGGGGGTTGTTGCAGATACGCAGTATTTT

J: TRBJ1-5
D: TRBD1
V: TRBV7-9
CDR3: CASSLDRDNQPQHF
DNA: TGTGCCAGCAGCCTTGACAGGGATAATCAGCCCCAGCATTTT

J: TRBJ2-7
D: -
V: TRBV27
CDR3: CASSLSTAGDYEQYF
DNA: TGTGCCAGCAGTTTATCGACTGCAGGGGACTACGAGCAGTACTTC

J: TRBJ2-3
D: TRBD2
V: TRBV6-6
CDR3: CASSPGLAGGPDTQYF
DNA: TGTGCCAGCAGTCCCGGACTAGCGGGAGGACCAGATACGCAGTATTTT

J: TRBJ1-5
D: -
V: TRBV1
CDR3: CTRYRGLSNQPQHF
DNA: TGCACCAGATACAGGGGGCTTAGCAATCAGCCCCAGCATTTT